A selection of T cell receptor beta chains follows, all from one sample in a study of shared clonotypes between healthy human individuals. The assay was immunoSEQ multiplex PCR, and TCRdb's table has in-frame clones only and misses some. The sample yields a few million clones, 93% seen once. Material: naive CD8+ T cells from PBMCs. All receptors come from a man aged 18 to 35 in good health. Some clones in this sample may be carry-over from other donors' samples. Each CDR3 is given with its conserved first and last residue. Fields, in order: D gene, clone size, J gene, V gene, CDR3 DNA, CDR3 protein. D genes are given only for firm matches. Clone size, where shown, is once, few, many, or a class for clones that have expanded.

>.|.|TRBJ2-1|TRBV7-9
TGTGCCAGCAGCCCCCCCGGGACTTCTCATCCGCCAGGGCAGTTCTTC
CASSPPGTSHPPGQFF
>.|.|TRBJ1-1|TRBV4-1
TGCGCCAGCAGCCACACGCGGACCGTCGGGGGGCCTCCTGAAGCTTTCTTT
CASSHTRTVGGPPEAFF
>TRBD2|.|TRBJ2-7|TRBV10-3
TGTGCCATCAGTGCTAGCGGGAGGCCCGCCGCCTACGAGCAGTACTTC
CAISASGRPAAYEQYF
>.|few|TRBJ1-1|TRBV29-1
TGCAGCGTTGACTTCCGGGACGAACCGAACACTGAAGCTTTCTTT
CSVDFRDEPNTEAFF
>.|.|TRBJ2-7|TRBV5-1
TGCGCCAGCAGCTTGGCACCAGTTGGGGTGACCGTTGGGGACTACGAGCAGTACTTC
CASSLAPVGVTVGDYEQYF
>TRBD2|once|TRBJ2-7|TRBV7-3
TGTGCCAGCAGCTTGCCTAGCGGCAATTACTACGAGCAGTACTTC
CASSLPSGNYYEQYF
>TRBD1|.|TRBJ1-2|TRBV5-8
TGTGCCAGCAGCGCGGGACAGGGGATGGGTGGCTACACCTTC
CASSAGQGMGGYTF
>.|.|TRBJ2-7|TRBV4-2
TGTGCCAGCAGCCAAGGGATAGGGGAGGACGCCTACGAGCAGTACTTC
CASSQGIGEDAYEQYF
>TRBD1|once|TRBJ2-7|TRBV28
TGTGCCAGCAGGCAGGTGGGACAGGGGTACGAGCAGTACTTC
CASRQVGQGYEQYF
>.|.|TRBJ2-5|TRBV10-3
TGTGCCATCAGTGAGTCGGTAGAGACCCAGTACTTC
CAISESVETQYF
>.|.|TRBJ2-7|TRBV21-1
TGTGCCAGCAGCTCTACCAGCGGTGGTTCTTCCTACGAGCAGTACTTC
CASSSTSGGSSYEQYF
>.|.|TRBJ1-5|TRBV21-1
TGTGCCAGCAGCAAAGTGAGAGGACAGGGAAGGGTCGGCAATCAGCCCCAGCATTTT
CASSKVRGQGRVGNQPQHF
>TRBD1|.|TRBJ2-7|TRBV27
TGTGCCAGCAGTTTCTCGACAGGGCGAGGCTACGAGCAGTACTTC
CASSFSTGRGYEQYF
>.|.|TRBJ1-1|TRBV7-9
TGTGCCAGCAGCTTAGGTCCCCAAGCTTTCTTT
CASSLGPQAFF
>.|.|TRBJ2-7|TRBV10-3
TGTGCCATCAGTGAGTCGAAGGGGTTCGAGCAGTACTTC
CAISESKGFEQYF
>TRBD2|.|TRBJ2-7|TRBV5-6
TGTGCCAGCAGCTTGGGCGGGAGCGCTTACGAGCAGTACTTC
CASSLGGSAYEQYF
>.|.|TRBJ1-3|TRBV9
TGTGCCAGCAGCCCGAGAGGGGGATCTGGAAACACCATATATTTT
CASSPRGGSGNTIYF
>.|few|TRBJ1-4|TRBV4-1
TGCGCCAGCAGCCAAGATGGGGCAGGTCCTTCGGGTGGTGAAAAACTGTTTTTT
CASSQDGAGPSGGEKLFF
>.|once|TRBJ2-7|TRBV6-1
TGTGCCAGCAACAGGGTACTCTACGAGCAGTACTTC
CASNRVLYEQYF
>.|.|TRBJ2-7|TRBV14
TGTGCCAGCAGCCAAGGGGGCTACGAGCAGTACTTC
CASSQGGYEQYF
>.|.|TRBJ2-7|TRBV14
TGTGCCAGCAGCCAGGTTTCCTACGAGCAGTACTTC
CASSQVSYEQYF
>TRBD2|.|TRBJ2-7|TRBV4-3
TGCGCCAGCAGCCAAGATAGACTAGCGGGAGCCTACGAGCAGTACTTC
CASSQDRLAGAYEQYF
>.|.|TRBJ2-7|TRBV27
TGTGCCAGCAGTTCTCGGACACCACTGTACGAGCAGTACTTC
CASSSRTPLYEQYF
>TRBD2|.|TRBJ2-1|TRBV4-1
TGCGCCAGCAGCCCACGGGCTCGGCGACTAGCGGAAGGTAATGAGCAGTTCTTC
CASSPRARRLAEGNEQFF
>TRBD1|.|TRBJ2-5|TRBV5-6
TGTGCCAGCAGCATCGGACAGGGACAAGAGACCCAGTACTTC
CASSIGQGQETQYF
>.|.|TRBJ2-7|TRBV5-4
TGTGCCAGCAGCTTGGGCGGAGACTACGAGCAGTACTTC
CASSLGGDYEQYF
>TRBD2|.|TRBJ2-1|TRBV9
TGTGCCAGCAGCCCACTCCCGGCTAGCGGGAGGGCCAATGAGCAGTTCTTC
CASSPLPASGRANEQFF
>.|.|TRBJ1-1|TRBV28
TGTGCCAGCAGTCCGCCGAACAAGAACACTGAAGCTTTCTTT
CASSPPNKNTEAFF
>TRBD1|.|TRBJ2-1|TRBV5-1
TGCGCCAGCAGCTTGGAACAGGGGTACTACAATGAGCAGTTCTTC
CASSLEQGYYNEQFF
>.|once|TRBJ2-5|TRBV9
TGTGCCAGCAGCGTAGGGGGGGAAGAGACCCAGTACTTC
CASSVGGEETQYF
>.|.|TRBJ1-1|TRBV2
TGTGCCAGCAGTGGAGAGAGCCGGGGACTGAACACTGAAGCTTTCTTT
CASSGESRGLNTEAFF
>TRBD2|once|TRBJ2-7|TRBV6-4
TGTGCCAGCAGTGACTCAAGCGGGAGTTACGAGCAGTACTTC
CASSDSSGSYEQYF
>TRBD2|.|TRBJ2-3|TRBV11-2
TGTGCCAGCAGCCGGATCGGGACTAGCCACACAGATACGCAGTATTTT
CASSRIGTSHTDTQYF
>TRBD1|.|TRBJ2-7|TRBV15
TGTGCCACCAGCATAGGGACAGGGGCCTACGAGCAGTACTTC
CATSIGTGAYEQYF
>.|once|TRBJ2-7|TRBV7-9
TGTGCCAGCAGCTTAGTCAACAGGGAGGTCGAGCAGTACTTC
CASSLVNREVEQYF
>.|.|TRBJ1-1|TRBV9
TGTGCCAGCAGCGCGGGGGGGAACACTGAAGCTTTCTTT
CASSAGGNTEAFF
>.|.|TRBJ2-7|TRBV5-1
TGCGCCAGCATGTTGGCTCCGGAGACGGGTGAGCAGTACTTC
CASMLAPETGEQYF
>TRBD2|.|TRBJ2-7|TRBV5-1
TGCGCCAGCAAGGAGCGGGACGGGGTCTACGAGCAGTACTTC
CASKERDGVYEQYF
>TRBD1|.|TRBJ2-7|TRBV5-4
TGTGCCAGCAGCAAGGACAGGGGGCACTCCTACGAGCAGTACTTC
CASSKDRGHSYEQYF
>.|.|TRBJ2-6|TRBV4-2
TGTGCCAGCAGCCAAGTGTTGGCAGGGGTTGGCTCTGGGGCCAACGTCCTGACTTTC
CASSQVLAGVGSGANVLTF
>.|.|TRBJ1-1|TRBV7-9
TGTGCCAGCAGCTTAGGTCCCGACAGGAACACTGAAGCTTTCTTT
CASSLGPDRNTEAFF
>TRBD1|.|TRBJ2-1|TRBV19
TGTGCCAGTAGTATAGGTCGGACAGGGAATGAGCAGTTCTTC
CASSIGRTGNEQFF
>.|.|TRBJ2-7|TRBV4-3
TGCGCCAGCAGCCAAGCTTCCCCGGGGAAATACGAGCAGTACTTC
CASSQASPGKYEQYF
>TRBD1|.|TRBJ1-2|TRBV12-5
TGTGCTAGTGGACCGCAGGCAGGGGGAAATGGCTACACCTTC
CASGPQAGGNGYTF
>.|.|TRBJ1-2|TRBV6-1
TGTGCCAGCAGTGCCCTGATAGGGATCTATGGCTACACCTTC
CASSALIGIYGYTF
>TRBD2|.|TRBJ2-5|TRBV10-3
TGTGCCATCAGTGAGCCCGCGGGAGGGGAGACCCAGTACTTC
CAISEPAGGETQYF
>.|.|TRBJ1-2|TRBV28
TGTGCCAGCCGGGAGCAGAGTAACTATGGCTACACCTTC
CASREQSNYGYTF
>.|once|TRBJ2-3|TRBV19
TGTGCCAGTAGTATCGGACCCCCGGAGATGGATACGCAGTATTTT
CASSIGPPEMDTQYF
>.|.|TRBJ2-7|TRBV28
TGTGCCAGCACGGACGGGCTAACCTACGAGCAGTACTTC
CASTDGLTYEQYF
>TRBD2|once|TRBJ2-3|TRBV29-1
TGCAGCGTTGGGGGTTGGCTAGCGGCTAGCACAGATACGCAGTATTTT
CSVGGWLAASTDTQYF
>TRBD1|.|TRBJ1-4|TRBV28
TGTGCCAGCAGGGACAGGGTAACTAATGAAAAACTGTTTTTT
CASRDRVTNEKLFF
>.|.|TRBJ2-7|TRBV5-6
TGTGCCAGCAGCAAGGGACAATCCACCTACGAGCAGTACTTC
CASSKGQSTYEQYF
>.|.|TRBJ2-7|TRBV9
TGTGCCAGCAGCGTAGACTTGGGGATGCGGGAGCAGTACTTC
CASSVDLGMREQYF
>TRBD1|.|TRBJ2-2|TRBV19
TGTGCCAGTGGGGACAGGAAGAACACCGGGGAGCTGTTTTTT
CASGDRKNTGELFF
>.|.|TRBJ1-2|TRBV30
TGTGCCTTAGATGGTGGCTACACCTTC
CALDGGYTF
>.|.|TRBJ2-1|TRBV29-1
TGCAGCGTTGATGATTACAATGAGCAGTTCTTC
CSVDDYNEQFF
>.|few|TRBJ1-4|TRBV7-9
TGTGCCAGCCGGTATACGGCCGGTGAAAAACTGTTTTTT
CASRYTAGEKLFF
>.|once|TRBJ1-4|TRBV2
TGTGCCAGCAGTGAAGAAGGAGACCACGGCTTTAATTTCGGAAAACTGTTTTTT
CASSEEGDHGFNFGKLFF
>.|.|TRBJ2-5|TRBV4-3
TGCGCCAGCAGCCCGCTGGGGGTGTTGAACGGGGAGACCCAGTACTTC
CASSPLGVLNGETQYF
>TRBD1|.|TRBJ2-7|TRBV25-1
TGTGCCAGCAGCCCGCCCGGGACAGCTGGCTACGAGCAGTACTTC
CASSPPGTAGYEQYF